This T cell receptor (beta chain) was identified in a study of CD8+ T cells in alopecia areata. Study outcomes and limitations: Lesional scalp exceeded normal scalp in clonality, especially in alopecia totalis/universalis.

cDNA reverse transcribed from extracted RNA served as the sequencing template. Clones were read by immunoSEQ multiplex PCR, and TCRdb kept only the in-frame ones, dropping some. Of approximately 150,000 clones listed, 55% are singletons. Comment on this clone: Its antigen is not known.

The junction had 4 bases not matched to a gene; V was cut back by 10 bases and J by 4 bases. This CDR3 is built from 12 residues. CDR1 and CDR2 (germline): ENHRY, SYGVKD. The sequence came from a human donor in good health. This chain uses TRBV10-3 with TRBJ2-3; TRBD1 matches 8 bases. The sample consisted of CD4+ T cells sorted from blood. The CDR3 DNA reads TGTGCCACCCGACAGGGGTCAGATACGCAGTATTTT. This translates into CATRQGSDTQYF.